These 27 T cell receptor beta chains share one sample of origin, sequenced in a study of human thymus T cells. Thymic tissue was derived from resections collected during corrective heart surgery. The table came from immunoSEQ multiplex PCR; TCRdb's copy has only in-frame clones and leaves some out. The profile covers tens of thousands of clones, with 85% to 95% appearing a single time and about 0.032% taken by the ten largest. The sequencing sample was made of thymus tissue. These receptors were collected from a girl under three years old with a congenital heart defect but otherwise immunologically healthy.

The CDR3 coding sequence is TGTGCCAGCAGCCCTACAGGGTGCGATGGCTACACCTTC. The encoded protein is CASSPTGCDGYTF. This chain uses TRBV7-6 with TRBJ1-2, with D tentatively TRBD1 (6 bases). The CDR3 runs to 13 residues. Trimming removed 5 bases from V and 6 bases from J, with 13 bases in between. Germline V gene lookup returns CDR1 SGHVS and CDR2 FNYEAQ.

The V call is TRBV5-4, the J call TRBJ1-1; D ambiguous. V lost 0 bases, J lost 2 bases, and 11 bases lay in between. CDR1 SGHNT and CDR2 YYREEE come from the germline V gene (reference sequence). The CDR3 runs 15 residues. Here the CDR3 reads CASSLDHRSNTEAFF. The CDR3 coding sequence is TGTGCCAGCAGCTTGGACCACCGGAGTAACACTGAAGCTTTCTTT.

The CDR3 DNA follows: TGTGCCAGCAGACCAGACAAGGGGGTACTAGAGACCCAGTACTTC. It is translated as CASRPDKGVLETQYF. The J gene is TRBJ2-5, the V gene TRBV5-5, with TRBD1 as a possible D gene (6 bases). Deletions cut 5 bases from V and 4 bases from J, with 18 bases between. The CDR3 consists of 15 residues. Germline CDR1 and CDR2: SGHKS and YYEKEE (reference sequence).

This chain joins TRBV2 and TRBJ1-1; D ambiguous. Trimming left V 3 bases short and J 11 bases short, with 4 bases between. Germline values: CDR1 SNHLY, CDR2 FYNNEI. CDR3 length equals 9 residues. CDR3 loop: CASSDPAFF. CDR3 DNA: TGTGCCAGCAGTGATCCGGCTTTCTTT.

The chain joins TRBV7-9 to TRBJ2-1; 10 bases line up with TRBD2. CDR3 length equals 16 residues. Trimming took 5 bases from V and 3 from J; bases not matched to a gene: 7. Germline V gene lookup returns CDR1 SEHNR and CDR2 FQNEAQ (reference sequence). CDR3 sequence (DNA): TGTGCCAGCAGCCCTACTAGCGGGACGATCTACAATGAGCAGTTCTTC. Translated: CASSPTSGTIYNEQFF.

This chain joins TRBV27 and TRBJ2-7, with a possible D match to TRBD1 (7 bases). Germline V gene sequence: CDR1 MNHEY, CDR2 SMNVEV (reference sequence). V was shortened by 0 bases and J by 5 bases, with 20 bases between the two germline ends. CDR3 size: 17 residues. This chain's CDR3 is CASSLSGARGVFNEQYF. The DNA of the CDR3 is TGTGCCAGCAGTTTATCGGGGGCCAGGGGGGTCTTCAACGAGCAGTACTTC.

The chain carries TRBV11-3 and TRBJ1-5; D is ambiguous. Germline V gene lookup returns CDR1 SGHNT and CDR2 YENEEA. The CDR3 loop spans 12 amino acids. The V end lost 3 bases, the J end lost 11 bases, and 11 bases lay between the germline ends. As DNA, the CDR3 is TGTGCCAGCAGCTTGCTGGGCTTGGCCCAGCATTTT. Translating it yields CASSLLGLAQHF.

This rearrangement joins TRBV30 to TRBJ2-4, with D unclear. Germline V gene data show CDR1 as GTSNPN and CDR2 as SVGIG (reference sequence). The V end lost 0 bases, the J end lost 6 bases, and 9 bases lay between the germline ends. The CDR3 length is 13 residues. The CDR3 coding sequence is TGTGCCTGGAGTGTAGAGACCCGAAACATTCAGTACTTC. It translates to CAWSVETRNIQYF.

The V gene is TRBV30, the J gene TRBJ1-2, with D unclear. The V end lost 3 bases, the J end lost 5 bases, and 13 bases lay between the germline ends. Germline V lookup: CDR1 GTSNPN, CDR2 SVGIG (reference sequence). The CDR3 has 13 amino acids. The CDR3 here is CAWRGGRPYGYTF. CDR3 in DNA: TGTGCCTGGAGGGGAGGTCGACCATATGGCTACACCTTC.

In nucleotides, the CDR3 is TGTGCCAGTAGGACGGACACCGGAAGCTACGAGCAGTACTTC. Translation gives CASRTDTGSYEQYF. This chain uses TRBV19 with TRBJ2-7, with a weak D call TRBD1 (5 bases). V was clipped by 6 bases and J by 3 bases, with 15 bases between them. The CDR3 covers 14 residues. The V gene's germline CDR1 is LNHDA and CDR2 SQIVND (reference sequence).

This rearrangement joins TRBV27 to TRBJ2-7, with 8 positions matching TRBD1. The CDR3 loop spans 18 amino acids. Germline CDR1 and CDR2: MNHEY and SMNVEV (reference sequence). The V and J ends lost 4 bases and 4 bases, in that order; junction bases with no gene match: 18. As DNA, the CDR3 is TGTGCCAGCAGTTACCCCCACCCATGGACAGGGAAGGGGTACGAGCAGTACTTC. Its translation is CASSYPHPWTGKGYEQYF.

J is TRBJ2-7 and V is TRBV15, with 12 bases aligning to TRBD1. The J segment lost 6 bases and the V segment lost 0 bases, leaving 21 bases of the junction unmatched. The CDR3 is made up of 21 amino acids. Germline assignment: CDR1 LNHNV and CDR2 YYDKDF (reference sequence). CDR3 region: CATSREIGGFGPGQGALEQYF. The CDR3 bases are TGTGCCACCAGCAGAGAAATTGGAGGATTTGGTCCGGGACAGGGGGCCCTCGAGCAGTACTTC.

CDR3: CASSTQGATRYYEQYF. In nucleotides, the CDR3 is TGTGCCAGCAGCACCCAGGGGGCGACTCGATACTACGAGCAGTACTTC. This chain links TRBV28 with TRBJ2-7, with 8 bases identical to TRBD1. This CDR3 is 16 amino acids long. J lost 3 bases, V lost 6 bases, and 13 bases had no gene match. Germline loops: CDR1 MDHEN, CDR2 SYDVKM.

For the CDR3, the DNA is TGTGCCAGCAGCACCCCCCGTGGGGCGTGGGGCTCTGGAAACACCATATATTTT. This translates into CASSTPRGAWGSGNTIYF. The chain recombines TRBV7-2 with TRBJ1-3; D perhaps matches TRBD1 (5 bases). CDR3 length: 18 amino acids. Trimming shortened V by 5 bases and J by 0 bases, and 20 bases separated the two germline ends. Germline-derived CDR1 and CDR2 are SGHTA and FQGNSA.

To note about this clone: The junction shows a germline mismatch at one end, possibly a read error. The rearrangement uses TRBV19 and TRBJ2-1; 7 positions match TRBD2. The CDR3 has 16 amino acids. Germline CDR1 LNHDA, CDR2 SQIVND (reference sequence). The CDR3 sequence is CASSIRLGGTYNEQFF. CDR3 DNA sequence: TGTGCCAGTAGTATCCGACTCGGGGGGACCTATAATGAGCAGTTCTTC.

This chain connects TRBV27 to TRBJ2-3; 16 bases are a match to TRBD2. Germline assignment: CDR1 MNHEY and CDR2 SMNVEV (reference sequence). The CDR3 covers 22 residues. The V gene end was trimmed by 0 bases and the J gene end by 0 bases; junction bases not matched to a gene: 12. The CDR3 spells CASSLSPGTSGRERASTDTQYF. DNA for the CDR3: TGTGCCAGCAGTTTATCGCCCGGGACTAGCGGGAGGGAACGTGCTAGCACAGATACGCAGTATTTT.

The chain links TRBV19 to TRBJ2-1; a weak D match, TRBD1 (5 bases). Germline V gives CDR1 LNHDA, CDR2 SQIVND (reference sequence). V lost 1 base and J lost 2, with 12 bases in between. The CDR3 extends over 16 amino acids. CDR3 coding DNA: TGTGCCAGTAGTATAGCAGGGATTATAGCCTACAATGAGCAGTTCTTC. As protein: CASSIAGIIAYNEQFF.

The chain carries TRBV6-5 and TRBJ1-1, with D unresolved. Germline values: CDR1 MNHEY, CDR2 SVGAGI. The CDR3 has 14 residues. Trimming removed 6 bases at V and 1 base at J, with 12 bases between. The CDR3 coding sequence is TGTGCCAGCAGGGAGGCGAATTCGAACACTGAAGCTTTCTTT. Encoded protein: CASREANSNTEAFF.

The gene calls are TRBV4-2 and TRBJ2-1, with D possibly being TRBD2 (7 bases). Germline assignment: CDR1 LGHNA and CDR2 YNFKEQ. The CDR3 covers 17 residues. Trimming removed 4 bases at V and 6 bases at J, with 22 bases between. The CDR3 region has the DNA TGTGCCAGCAGCCCCATGGGGGGCGGGAGTAGGGGCAATGAGCAGTTCTTC. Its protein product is CASSPMGGGSRGNEQFF.

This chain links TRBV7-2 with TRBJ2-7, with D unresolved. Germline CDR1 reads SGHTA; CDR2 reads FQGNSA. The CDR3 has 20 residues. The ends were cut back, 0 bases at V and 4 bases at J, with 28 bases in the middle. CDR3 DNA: TGTGCCAGCAGCTTAGCGTGGACCCCCAATCAGAGAGCAGGAATTTACGAGCAGTACTTC. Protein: CASSLAWTPNQRAGIYEQYF.

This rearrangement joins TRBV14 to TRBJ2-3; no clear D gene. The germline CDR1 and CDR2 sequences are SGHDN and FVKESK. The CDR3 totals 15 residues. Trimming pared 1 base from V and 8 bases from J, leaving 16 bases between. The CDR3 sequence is CASSQGTVWHVTQYF. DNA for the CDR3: TGTGCCAGCAGCCAAGGGACGGTTTGGCATGTTACGCAGTATTTT.

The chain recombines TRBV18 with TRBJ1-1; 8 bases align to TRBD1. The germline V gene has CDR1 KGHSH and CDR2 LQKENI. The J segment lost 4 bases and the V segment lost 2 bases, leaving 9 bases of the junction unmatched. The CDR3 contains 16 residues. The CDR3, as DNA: TGTGCCAGCTCACCAACAGGGGGGATAGGGAGCACTGAAGCTTTCTTT. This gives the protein CASSPTGGIGSTEAFF.

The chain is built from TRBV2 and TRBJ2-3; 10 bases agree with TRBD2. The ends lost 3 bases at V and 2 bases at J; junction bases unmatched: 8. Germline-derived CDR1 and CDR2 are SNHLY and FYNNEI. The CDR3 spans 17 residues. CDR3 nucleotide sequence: TGTGCCAGCAGTGAGAGGACTAGCGGCATCCTCACAGATACGCAGTATTTT. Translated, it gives CASSERTSGILTDTQYF. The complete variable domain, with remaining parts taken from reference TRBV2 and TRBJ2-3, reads EPEVTQTPSHQVTQMGQEVILRCVPISNHLYFYWYRQILGQKVEFLVSFYNNEISEKSEIFDDQFSVERPDGSNFTLKIRSTKLEDSAMYFCASSERTSGILTDTQYFGPGTRLTVL.

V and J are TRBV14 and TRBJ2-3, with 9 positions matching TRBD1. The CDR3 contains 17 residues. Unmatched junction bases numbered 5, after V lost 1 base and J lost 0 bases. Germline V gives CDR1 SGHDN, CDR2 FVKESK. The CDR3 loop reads CASSQGTGTGSTDTQYF. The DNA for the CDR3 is TGTGCCAGCAGCCAAGGCACCGGGACAGGGAGCACAGATACGCAGTATTTT.

The CDR3 is CASSQGQGTNEQYF. The CDR3 DNA is TGTGCCAGCAGCCAAGGACAGGGTACGAACGAGCAGTACTTC. This chain links TRBV7-2 with TRBJ2-7, with 8 bases identical to TRBD1. The CDR3 totals 14 residues. The J segment lost 5 bases and the V segment lost 5 bases, leaving 8 bases of the junction unmatched. CDR1 is SGHTA and CDR2 is FQGNSA in the germline V gene.

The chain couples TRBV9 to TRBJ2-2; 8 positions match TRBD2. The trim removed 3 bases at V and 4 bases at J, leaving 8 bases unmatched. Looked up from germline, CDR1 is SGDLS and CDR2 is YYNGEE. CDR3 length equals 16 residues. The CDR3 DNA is TGTGCCAGCAGCGATGAGCGGGAGTGGTGCACCGGGGAGCTGTTTTTT. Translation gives CASSDEREWCTGELFF.

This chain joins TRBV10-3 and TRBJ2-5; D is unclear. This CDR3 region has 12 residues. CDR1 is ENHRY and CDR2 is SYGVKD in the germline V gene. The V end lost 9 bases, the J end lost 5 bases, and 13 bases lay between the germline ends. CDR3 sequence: CAISSRQETQYF. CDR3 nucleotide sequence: TGTGCCATTTCTTCCCGGCAGGAGACCCAGTACTTC.